The next 5 T cell receptor beta chains were all read from a single sample in a study of T-cell reconstitution after alpha-beta-depleted transplantation in children. As it was prepared, the TCRbeta library received unique molecular identifiers. TCRdb reanalysed the PCR reads using MiXCR and keeps one entry per CDR3 protein. Found here are 700,000 to 950,000 distinct CDR3 sequences, about 15% of them singletons; the top ten hold approximately 5%. The starting material was PBMCs, mostly from graft donor cells, obtained 360 days after TCRalphabeta/CD19-depleted stem cell transplant. These receptors all come from a male patient younger than 18 who had a stem cell transplant for acute lymphoblastic leukemia, so the T cells may come from the graft donor.

The chain has TRBV18 and TRBJ2-2; D may be TRBD2 (6 bases). This CDR3 is built from 15 residues. V lost 1 base and J 6 bases, leaving 12 bases between the germline ends. Germline loops: CDR1 KGHSH, CDR2 LQKENI. Written as DNA, the CDR3 is TGTGCCAGCTCACCACGAACGCCGGGGGCCGGGGAGCTGTTTTTT. This codes for CASSPRTPGAGELFF. The full variable domain, completed using reference TRBV18 and TRBJ2-2, is NAGVMQNPRHLVRRRGQEARLRCSPMKGHSHVYWYRQLPEEGLKFMVYLQKENIIDESGMPKERFSAEFPKEGPSILRIQQVVRGDSAAYFCASSPRTPGAGELFFGEGSRLTVL.

This clonotype occurred a few times. This chain joins TRBV29-1 and TRBJ2-7; D is ambiguous. Germline V gives CDR1 SQVTM, CDR2 ANQGSEA. CDR3 length equals 12 residues. The germline V and J ends were trimmed by 4 bases and 0 bases, with 7 bases remaining between them. The CDR3 reads CSVVESSYEQYF. CDR3 nucleotide sequence: TGCAGCGTTGTGGAGAGCTCCTACGAGCAGTACTTC.

J is TRBJ2-5 and V is TRBV11-2; 9 nucleotides match TRBD2. The CDR3 extends over 17 amino acids. The junction had 14 bases not matched to a gene; V was cut back by 5 bases and J by 4 bases. The germline CDR1 and CDR2 sequences are SGHAT and FQNNGV. The CDR3 is CASSAPQSGRRGETQYF. The CDR3 DNA sequence: TGTGCCAGCAGCGCCCCGCAGAGCGGGAGGCGGGGAGAGACCCAGTACTTC.

This clonotype has a count of ten or more. The V call is TRBV3-1, the J call TRBJ2-3, with D possibly being TRBD2 (5 bases). The CDR3 is made up of 14 amino acids. V was clipped by 3 bases and J by 7 bases, with 14 bases between them. The V gene's germline CDR1 is LGHDT and CDR2 YNNKEL (reference sequence). The CDR3 sequence: CASSQRTAPNTQYF. CDR3 bases: TGTGCCAGCAGCCAGCGGACTGCCCCAAATACGCAGTATTTT.

The chain is built from TRBV5-1 and TRBJ2-5; 8 nucleotides match TRBD2. This CDR3 is 14 amino acids long. Germline-derived CDR1 and CDR2 are SGHRS and YFSETQ. V was clipped by 5 bases and J by 1 base; unmatched bases: 4. For the CDR3, the DNA is TGCGCCAGCAGGATAGCGGGACCCCAAGAGACCCAGTACTTC. This sequence encodes CASRIAGPQETQYF.